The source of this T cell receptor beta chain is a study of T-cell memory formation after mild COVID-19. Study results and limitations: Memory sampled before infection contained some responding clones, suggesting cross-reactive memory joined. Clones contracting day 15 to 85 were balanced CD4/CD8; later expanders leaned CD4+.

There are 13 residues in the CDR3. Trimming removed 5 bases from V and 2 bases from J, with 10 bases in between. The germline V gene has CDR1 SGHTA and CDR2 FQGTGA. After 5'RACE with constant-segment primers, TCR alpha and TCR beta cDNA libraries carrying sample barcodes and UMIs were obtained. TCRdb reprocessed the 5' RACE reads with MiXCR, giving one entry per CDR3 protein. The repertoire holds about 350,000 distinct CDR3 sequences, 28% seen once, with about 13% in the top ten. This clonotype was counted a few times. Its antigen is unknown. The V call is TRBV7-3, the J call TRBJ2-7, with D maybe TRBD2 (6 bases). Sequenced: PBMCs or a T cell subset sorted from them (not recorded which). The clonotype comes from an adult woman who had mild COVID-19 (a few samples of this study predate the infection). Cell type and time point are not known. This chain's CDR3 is CASSPGETYEQYF. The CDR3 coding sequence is TGTGCCAGCAGCCCGGGGGAGACCTACGAGCAGTACTTC.